This T cell receptor beta chain was found in a study of cytomegalovirus exposure and HLA in healthy donors. Regarding the study as a whole: In a later analysis, CMV-associated beta chains were mostly HLA-associated, it appeared. Associated with HLA alleles at 0.05 false discovery rate in a later analysis were over 15,000 TCR beta sequences. In a later analysis, DRB1 alleles had the most associated TCRs; HLA-C alleles the fewest.

Worth noting for this clone: Its antigen is unidentified.

Vbeta (60) and Jbeta (13) primers were used in the PCR. Using immunoSEQ multiplex PCR, the repertoire was profiled, and TCRdb retains in-frame clones only, with some absent. The sample has some 150,000 clones; the top ten hold around 2.2%. V lost 10 bases and J lost 2; bases outside the gene matches: 3. CDR1 and CDR2 from the germline V gene are MNHEY and SVGAGI. The CDR3 consists of 12 residues. The V call is TRBV6-5, the J call TRBJ2-7; 9 bases line up with TRBD1. The sequence came from a woman aged 18 to 35 in good health and CMV-seronegative. Sequencing input: PBMCs. The DNA for the CDR3 is TGTGCCATAGGACAGGGGCCCTACGAGCAGTACTTC. This sequence encodes CAIGQGPYEQYF.